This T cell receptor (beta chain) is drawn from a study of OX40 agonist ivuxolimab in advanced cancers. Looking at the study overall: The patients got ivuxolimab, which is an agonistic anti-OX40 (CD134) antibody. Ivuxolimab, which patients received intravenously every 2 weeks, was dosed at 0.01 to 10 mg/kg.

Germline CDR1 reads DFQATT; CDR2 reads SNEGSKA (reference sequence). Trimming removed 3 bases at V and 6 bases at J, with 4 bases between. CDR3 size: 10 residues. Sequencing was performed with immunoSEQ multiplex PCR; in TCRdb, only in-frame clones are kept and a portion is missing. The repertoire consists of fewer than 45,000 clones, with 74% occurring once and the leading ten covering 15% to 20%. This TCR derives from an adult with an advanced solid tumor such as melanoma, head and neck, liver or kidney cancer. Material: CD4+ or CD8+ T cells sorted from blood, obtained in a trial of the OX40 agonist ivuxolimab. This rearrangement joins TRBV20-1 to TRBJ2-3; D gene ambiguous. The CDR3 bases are TGCAGTGCTAGTAGGGATACGCAGTATTTT. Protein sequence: CSASRDTQYF.